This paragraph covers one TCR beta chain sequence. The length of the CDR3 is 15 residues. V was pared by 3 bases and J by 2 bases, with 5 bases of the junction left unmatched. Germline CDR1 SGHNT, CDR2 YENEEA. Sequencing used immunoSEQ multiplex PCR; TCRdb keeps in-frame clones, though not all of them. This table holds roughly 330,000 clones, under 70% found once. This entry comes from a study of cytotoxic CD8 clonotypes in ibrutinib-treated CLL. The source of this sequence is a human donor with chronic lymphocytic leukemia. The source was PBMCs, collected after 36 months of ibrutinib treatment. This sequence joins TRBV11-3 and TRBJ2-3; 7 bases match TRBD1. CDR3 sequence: CASSFRTGDTDTQYF. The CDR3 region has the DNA TGTGCCAGCAGCTTTAGGACAGGAGACACAGATACGCAGTATTTT.